This TCR beta chain was captured in a study of shared T cell receptors in the human thymus. Measured with immunoSEQ multiplex PCR; TCRdb has only the in-frame clones, and not every one. The sample includes more than 550,000 clones, around 87% seen only once; the top ten take roughly 0.0086%. The V gene end was trimmed by 0 bases and the J gene end by 2 bases; junction bases not matched to a gene: 4. The CDR3 is 15 residues long. Looked up from germline, CDR1 is SGDLS and CDR2 is YYNGEE. The sample was also linked to a second study, of human thymus T cells. That report notes: Thymic and blood repertoires appeared to show biased V and J gene usage.

The rearrangement uses TRBV9 and TRBJ2-7, with 8 bases that match TRBD2. This clonotype originated in a boy in the first two years of life with a congenital heart defect. Sequences were obtained from thymocytes. DNA for the CDR3: TGTGCCAGCAGCGTAGGATTTAGCGGGACCTACGAGCAGTACTTC. It encodes CASSVGFSGTYEQYF.